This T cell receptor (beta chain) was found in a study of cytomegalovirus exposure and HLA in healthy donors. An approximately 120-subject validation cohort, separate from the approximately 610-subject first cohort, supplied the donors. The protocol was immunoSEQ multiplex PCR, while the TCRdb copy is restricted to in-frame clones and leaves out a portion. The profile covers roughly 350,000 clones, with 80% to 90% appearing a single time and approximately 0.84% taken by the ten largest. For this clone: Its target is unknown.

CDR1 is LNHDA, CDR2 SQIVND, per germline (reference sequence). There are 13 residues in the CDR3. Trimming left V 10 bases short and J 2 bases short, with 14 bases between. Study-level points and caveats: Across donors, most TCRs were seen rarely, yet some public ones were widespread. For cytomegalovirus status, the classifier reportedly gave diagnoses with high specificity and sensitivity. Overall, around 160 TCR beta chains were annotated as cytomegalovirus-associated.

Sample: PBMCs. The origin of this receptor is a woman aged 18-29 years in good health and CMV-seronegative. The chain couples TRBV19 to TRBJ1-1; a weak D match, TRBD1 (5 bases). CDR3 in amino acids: CATTRTLNTEAFF. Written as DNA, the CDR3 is TGTGCCACTACAAGGACACTTAACACTGAAGCTTTCTTT.